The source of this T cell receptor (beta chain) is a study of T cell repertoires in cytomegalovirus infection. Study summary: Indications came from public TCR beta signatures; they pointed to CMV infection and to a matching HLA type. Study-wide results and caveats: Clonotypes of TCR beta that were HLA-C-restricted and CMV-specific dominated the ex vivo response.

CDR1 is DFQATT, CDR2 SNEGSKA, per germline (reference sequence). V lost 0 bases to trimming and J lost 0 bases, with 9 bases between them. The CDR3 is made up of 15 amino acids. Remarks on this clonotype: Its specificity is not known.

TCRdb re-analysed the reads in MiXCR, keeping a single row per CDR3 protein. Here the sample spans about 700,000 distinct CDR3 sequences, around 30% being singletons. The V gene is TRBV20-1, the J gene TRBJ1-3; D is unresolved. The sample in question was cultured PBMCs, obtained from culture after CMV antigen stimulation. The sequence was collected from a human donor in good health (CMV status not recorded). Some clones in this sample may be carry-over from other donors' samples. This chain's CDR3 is CSARDRTDSGNTIYF. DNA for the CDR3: TGCAGTGCTAGAGACCGGACTGACTCTGGAAACACCATATATTTT.